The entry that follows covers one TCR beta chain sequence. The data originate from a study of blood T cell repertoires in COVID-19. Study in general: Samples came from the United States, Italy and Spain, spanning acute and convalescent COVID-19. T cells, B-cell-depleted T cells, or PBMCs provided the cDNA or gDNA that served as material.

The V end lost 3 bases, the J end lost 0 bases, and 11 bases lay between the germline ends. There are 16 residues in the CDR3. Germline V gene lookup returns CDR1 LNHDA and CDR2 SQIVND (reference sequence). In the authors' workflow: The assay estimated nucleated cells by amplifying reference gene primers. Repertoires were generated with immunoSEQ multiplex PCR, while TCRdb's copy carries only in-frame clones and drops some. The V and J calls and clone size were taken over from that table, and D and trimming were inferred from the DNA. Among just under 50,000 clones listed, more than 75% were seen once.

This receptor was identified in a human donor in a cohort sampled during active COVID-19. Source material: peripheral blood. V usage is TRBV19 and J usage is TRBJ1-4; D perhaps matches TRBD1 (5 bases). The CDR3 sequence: CASSISRVATNEKLFF. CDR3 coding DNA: TGTGCCAGTAGTATTAGCAGGGTCGCAACTAATGAAAAACTGTTTTTT.